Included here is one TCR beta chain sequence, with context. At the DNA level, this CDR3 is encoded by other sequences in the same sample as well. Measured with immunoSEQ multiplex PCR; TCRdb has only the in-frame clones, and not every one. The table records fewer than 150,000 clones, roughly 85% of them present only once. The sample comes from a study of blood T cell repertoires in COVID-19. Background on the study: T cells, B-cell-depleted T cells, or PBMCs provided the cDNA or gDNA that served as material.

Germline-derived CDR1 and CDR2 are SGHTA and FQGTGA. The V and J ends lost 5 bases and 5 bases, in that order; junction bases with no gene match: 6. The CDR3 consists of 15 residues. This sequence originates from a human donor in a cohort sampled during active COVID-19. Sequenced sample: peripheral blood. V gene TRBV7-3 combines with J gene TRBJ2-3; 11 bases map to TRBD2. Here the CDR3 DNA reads TGTGCCAGCAGCCGTAGCGGGGGGGCAATAGATACGCAGTATTTT. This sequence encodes CASSRSGGAIDTQYF.